The 12 T cell receptor beta chains in this list originate from one sample, sequenced in a study of blood T cell repertoires in COVID-19. Profiled with immunoSEQ multiplex PCR; TCRdb holds only in-frame clones, not every one. The sample consists of around 120,000 clones, roughly 80% of them appearing once. Input material: peripheral blood. The receptor set was obtained from a man aged 25 to 45 with acute or convalescent COVID-19.

The rearrangement uses TRBV2 and TRBJ2-7, with a tentative D call TRBD2 (5 bases). CDR3 length: 14 amino acids. CDR1 SNHLY and CDR2 FYNNEI come from the germline V gene. Trimming took 3 bases from V and 3 from J, leaving 12 bases between them. Written as DNA, the CDR3 is TGTGCCAGCAGTGAGGTAGGACGGGGCTACGAGCAGTACTTC. It is translated as CASSEVGRGYEQYF.

The rearrangement uses TRBV18 and TRBJ2-7; the match to TRBD1 covers 9 bases. Germline loops: CDR1 KGHSH, CDR2 LQKENI. The trim removed 1 base at V and 4 bases at J, leaving 8 bases unmatched. The CDR3 runs 16 residues. The CDR3 sequence: CASSPRGTGGQYEQYF. CDR3 bases: TGTGCCAGCTCACCACGTGGCACAGGGGGCCAGTACGAGCAGTACTTC.

J is TRBJ2-3 and V is TRBV4-1; no reliable D call. Per the germline V gene, CDR1 is MGHRA and CDR2 is YSYEKL. The CDR3 has 15 amino acids. Trimming shortened V by 1 base and J by 0 bases, and 8 bases separated the two germline ends. DNA for the CDR3: TGCGCCAGCAGCCAAGCGGGTGGGAGCACAGATACGCAGTATTTT. Translating it yields CASSQAGGSTDTQYF.

The chain joins TRBV5-8 to TRBJ2-1; 10 bases are shared with TRBD2. Per germline, CDR1 SGHTS and CDR2 YDEGEE. Trimming cost V 3 bases and J 6 bases; bases outside gene matches: 9. This CDR3 has 16 amino acids. CDR3 in DNA: TGTGCCAGCAGCTGGGGAGGTAGCGGGAGGCGCAATGAGCAGTTCTTC. Amino acid sequence: CASSWGGSGRRNEQFF.

CDR3 sequence (DNA): TGTGCCAGCAGCGACGGGGGTCGGGGCTACACCTTC. This codes for CASSDGGRGYTF. The gene calls are TRBV6-5 and TRBJ1-2; a weak D match, TRBD1 (5 bases). The CDR3 is made up of 12 amino acids. The germline gives CDR1 MNHEY, CDR2 SVGAGI. The germline V and J ends were trimmed by 6 bases and 8 bases, with 13 bases remaining between them.

The rearrangement uses TRBV5-4 and TRBJ2-7; 13 bases line up with TRBD2. Trimming removed 1 base from V and 5 bases from J; junction bases left unmatched: 6. Per the germline V gene, CDR1 is SGHNT and CDR2 is YYREEE (reference sequence). CDR3 length: 16 residues. The CDR3 nucleotides are TGTGCCAGCAGCTTGAAACTAGCGGGGGGGCCTGACGAGCAGTACTTC. Translated, it gives CASSLKLAGGPDEQYF.

The chain is built from TRBV2 and TRBJ1-1, with TRBD1 identical over 12 bases. Trimming took 8 bases from V and 8 from J; bases not matched to a gene: 6. From germline, CDR1 is SNHLY and CDR2 FYNNEI. This CDR3 spans 13 amino acids. The CDR3 here is CASSGQGAAEAFF. CDR3 sequence (DNA): TGTGCCAGCTCGGGACAGGGGGCCGCGGAAGCTTTCTTT.

This clone was observed a single time. CDR3 DNA: TGTGCCTGGAATGTTGGAGGGCTCAATGAGCAGTTCTTC. Amino acids: CAWNVGGLNEQFF. The V call is TRBV30, the J call TRBJ2-1, with a tentative D call TRBD2 (6 bases). Looked up from germline, CDR1 is GTSNPN and CDR2 is SVGIG (reference sequence). The length of the CDR3 is 13 residues. The V end was cut by 4 bases, the J end by 6 bases, with 13 bases between.

The V gene is TRBV6-5, the J gene TRBJ2-7, with 7 bases that match TRBD2. CDR1 and CDR2 (germline): MNHEY, SVGAGI. CDR3 length equals 14 residues. Trimming cost V 7 bases and J 5 bases; bases outside gene matches: 11. The CDR3 bases are TGTGCCAGCACCCGGTCGTGGGGGGGTCACGAGCAGTACGTC. Translated, it gives CASTRSWGGHEQYV.

V is TRBV10-1 and J is TRBJ1-4; tentatively, D is TRBD1 (6 bases). Germline V gives CDR1 WNHNN, CDR2 SYGVQD (reference sequence). The CDR3 is 15 residues long. Trimming shortened V by 0 bases and J by 7 bases, and 12 bases separated the two germline ends. CDR3 sequence reads: CASSESGAPIEKLFF. The CDR3 nucleotides read TGCGCCAGCAGTGAGTCGGGGGCACCCATTGAAAAACTGTTTTTT.

The CDR3 here is CASSSGLASYEQYV. In DNA form, the CDR3 reads TGCGCCAGCAGCTCAGGACTAGCTTCCTACGAGCAGTACGTC. The genes are TRBV4-1 and TRBJ2-7; TRBD2 matches at 8 bases. V shed 5 bases and J 1 base; nucleotides not matched to a gene: 4. CDR1 MGHRA and CDR2 YSYEKL come from the germline V gene. The length of the CDR3 is 14 residues.

The chain uses TRBV5-8 and TRBJ1-5, with 8 bases that match TRBD1. The CDR3 loop spans 17 amino acids. Germline CDR1 SGHTS, CDR2 YDEGEE. V dropped 3 bases and J dropped 6; count of bases not matched to a gene: 14. The CDR3 loop reads CASSWGPGQVVGQPQHF. CDR3 in DNA: TGTGCCAGCAGCTGGGGGCCGGGACAGGTTGTAGGTCAGCCCCAGCATTTT.